This TCR beta chain was obtained from a study of synovial regulatory T cells in juvenile arthritis. Donors were around eleven juvenile idiopathic arthritis patients with active disease, 3 polyarticular and 8 oligoarticular. Patients had median age around 11 years, range roughly 2.1-22.9. CDR1 is ENHRY and CDR2 is SYGVKD in the germline V gene. The CDR3 has 18 amino acids. No nucleotide data were recorded. On this clone: Its antigen is not identified.

The method was immunoSEQ multiplex PCR; TCRdb's version includes in-frame clones alone and lacks a portion of them. The sample data list around 10,000 clones. Study-level findings and limits: Largely private between patients, iaTreg TCR repertoires showed partial overlap with synovial Teff and blood CPL repertoires. iaTreg cells shared more CDR3 sequences with synovial Tregs than other blood Tregs did.

This TCR derives from a donor aged 2-35 years with juvenile idiopathic arthritis. This rearrangement joins TRBV10-3 to TRBJ2-5; TCRdb picks TRBD2, but there is no DNA to check that call. The specimen was Treg cells from blood. Subset of the sample: remaining (HLA-DR-negative) circulating blood Treg cells. Here the CDR3 reads CAISEPGLGGEYQETQYF.